This T cell receptor beta chain was profiled in a study of cytomegalovirus exposure and HLA in healthy donors. The V gene's germline CDR1 is SEHNR and CDR2 FQNEAQ (reference sequence). With V trimmed by 1 base and J by 3 bases, 6 bases remained unmatched. This CDR3 is 16 amino acids long. The primer mix had 60 Vbeta and 13 Jbeta primers. Measured with immunoSEQ multiplex PCR; TCRdb has only the in-frame clones, and not every one. The table records some 210,000 clones, around four fifths of them present only once. This clone appeared a single time. Sequencing was carried out using PBMCs. This sequence was found in a male donor in good health and CMV-seronegative. The chain uses TRBV7-9 and TRBJ2-3, with 8 nucleotides matching TRBD1. Written as DNA, the CDR3 is TGTGCCAGCAGCTTAGTGGCCAGGGGGCTAACAGATACGCAGTATTTT. Amino acid sequence: CASSLVARGLTDTQYF. Combining the CDR3 with reference TRBV7-9 and TRBJ2-3 gives the whole variable domain DTGVSQNPRHKITKRGQNVTFRCDPISEHNRLYWYRQTLGQGPEFLTYFQNEAQLEKSRLLSDRFSAERPKGSFSTLEIQRTEQGDSAMYLCASSLVARGLTDTQYFGPGTRLTVL.